One sample yielded the 28 T cell receptor beta chains listed below, sequenced in a study of cytomegalovirus exposure and HLA in healthy donors. The PCR made use of 60 Vbeta and 13 Jbeta primers. The protocol was immunoSEQ multiplex PCR, while the TCRdb copy is restricted to in-frame clones and leaves out a portion. This table holds fewer than 250,000 clones, roughly 87% found once. Sequenced sample: PBMCs. The receptors here all came from a boy younger than 10 in good health and CMV-seronegative.

The V call is TRBV29-1, the J call TRBJ1-2, with D possibly matching TRBD1 (5 bases). Germline CDR1 SQVTM, CDR2 ANQGSEA. V shed 6 bases and J shed 6 bases, with 14 bases lying between them. The CDR3 runs 12 residues. CDR3 in DNA: TGCAGCGTGCGAACAGGTGAACATGGCTACACCTTC. It codes for CSVRTGEHGYTF.

Only one count was recorded for this clone. This sequence joins TRBV11-3 and TRBJ2-5; 7 positions match TRBD1. The closer fit of TRBJ2-7 to the DNA end suggests the J call may be wrong. Germline assignment: CDR1 SGHNT and CDR2 YENEEA. This CDR3 comprises 13 residues. DNA of the CDR3: TGTGCCAGCAGCTTAGGGGACAGCTACGAGCAGTACTTC. As protein: CASSLGDSYEQYF.

This chain links TRBV27 with TRBJ2-5; possibly TRBD1 for D (5 bases). The J call is doubtful: the DNA matches TRBJ2-7 better. Germline assignment: CDR1 MNHEY and CDR2 SMNVEV (reference sequence). The CDR3 is 16 residues long. The CDR3 reads CASSSNPRPDSYEQYF. The CDR3 coding sequence is TGTGCCAGCAGTTCTAACCCCCGCCCTGACAGTTACGAGCAGTACTTC.

This chain uses TRBV7-2 with TRBJ2-1, with TRBD2 matching over 7 bases. This CDR3 comprises 14 residues. Germline V gene data show CDR1 as SGHTA and CDR2 as FQGNSA. V trimming: 1 base; J trimming: 4 bases; junction bases outside the gene matches: 1. For the CDR3, the DNA is TGTGCCAGCAGCTTAGGGACTAGTTACAATGAGCAGTTCTTC. Its translation is CASSLGTSYNEQFF.

The chain uses TRBV19 and TRBJ1-1; maybe TRBD1 (5 bases). Between the trimmed V and J ends, which lost 3 bases and 11 bases, there was a span of 13 bases. The germline gives CDR1 LNHDA, CDR2 SQIVND (reference sequence). There are 12 residues in the CDR3. CDR3 bases: TGTGCCAGTAGTATTTCGACAGCAGCCGCTTTCTTT. Translated, it gives CASSISTAAAFF.

The chain uses TRBV28 and TRBJ2-1; 8 bases are a match to TRBD2. With V trimmed by 1 base and J by 7 bases, 3 bases remained unmatched. There are 14 residues in the CDR3. Germline V gene lookup returns CDR1 MDHEN and CDR2 SYDVKM. The CDR3 DNA reads TGTGCCAGCAGTTTATACGGCGGGAGGAATGAGCAGTTCTTC. Residues: CASSLYGGRNEQFF.

The chain combines TRBV2 with TRBJ1-3; a possible D gene is TRBD1 (6 bases). Trimming removed 2 bases at V and 4 bases at J, with 9 bases between. CDR3 length: 14 amino acids. Germline V gene sequence: CDR1 SNHLY, CDR2 FYNNEI. CDR3 DNA: TGTGCCAGCAGTGAAACAGGGCGGGGAAACACCATATATTTT. This gives the protein CASSETGRGNTIYF.

V and J are TRBV7-2 and TRBJ1-6; tentative D call: TRBD1 (5 bases). V lost 5 bases and J 1 base, leaving 18 bases between the germline ends. This CDR3 contains 18 residues. CDR1 is SGHTA, CDR2 FQGNSA, per germline. The CDR3 bases are TGTGCCAGCAGCCAATGGTCAGGCCGGGGGTCCTATAATTCACCCCTCCACTTT. Its translation: CASSQWSGRGSYNSPLHF.

The chain carries TRBV7-6 and TRBJ1-1, with D maybe TRBD1 (6 bases). CDR3 length equals 16 residues. V lost 6 bases and J 0 bases, leaving 17 bases between the germline ends. Germline assignment: CDR1 SGHVS and CDR2 FNYEAQ. This CDR3 is CASRPPGQDMNTEAFF. CDR3 DNA sequence: TGTGCCAGCAGGCCGCCGGGACAAGACATGAACACTGAAGCTTTCTTT.

The J gene is TRBJ2-3, the V gene TRBV10-1, with 9 bases matching TRBD2. V shed 11 bases, J shed 2 bases, and the junction held 17 bases outside the gene matches. The CDR3 spans 17 residues. Germline V gene sequence: CDR1 WNHNN, CDR2 SYGVQD (reference sequence). The CDR3: CASECGGAGGTTDTQYF. For the CDR3, the DNA is TGCGCCTCCGAGTGCGGGGGGGCGGGAGGGACCACAGATACGCAGTATTTT.

This clone has a single count. The CDR3 bases are TGCAGCACGGGACAGAGTAAGATCTACACCTTC. This translates into CSTGQSKIYTF. V is TRBV29-1 and J is TRBJ1-2, with TRBD1 matching over 7 bases. CDR1 is SQVTM, CDR2 ANQGSEA, per germline. Unmatched junction bases numbered 10, after V lost 8 bases and J lost 10 bases. The CDR3 spans 11 residues. Filled out from reference TRBV29-1 and TRBJ1-2, the complete variable domain reads SAVISQKPSRDICQRGTSLTIQCQVDSQVTMMFWYRQQPGQSLTLIATANQGSEATYESGFVIDKFPISRPNLTFSTLTVSNMSPEDSSIYLCSTGQSKIYTFGSGTRLTVV.

This clone was seen only a few times. J is TRBJ2-3 and V is TRBV6-1; TRBD2 agrees at 9 bases. Per germline, CDR1 MNHNS and CDR2 SASEGT. The CDR3 is made up of 16 amino acids. J gave up 3 bases and V 1 base, and 5 bases lay outside the gene matches. CDR3 DNA sequence: TGTGCCAGCAGTGAAGTATGGGCGGGAGGGACAGATACGCAGTATTTT. Its translation: CASSEVWAGGTDTQYF.

The V and J genes are TRBV5-3 and TRBJ2-3; D is possibly TRBD1 (6 bases). TRBV5-3 is an open reading frame whose function is uncertain. V gave up 1 base and J gave up 4 bases, with 19 bases separating them. The length of the CDR3 is 17 residues. The CDR3 region has the DNA TGTGCCAGAAGCTTGTTGTGCGCAGGGGTAGTGGCAGATACGCAGTATTTT. Amino acids: CARSLLCAGVVADTQYF.

This clone came up once. The junction shows a germline mismatch at one end, possibly a read error. The chain joins TRBV7-9 to TRBJ2-7, with 7 bases that match TRBD2. The germline CDR1 and CDR2 sequences are SEHNR and FQNEAQ (reference sequence). The CDR3 runs to 13 residues. The DNA for the CDR3 is TGTTCCAGCACCTCTAGCGGTTCCTACGAGCAGTACTTC. This encodes CSSTSSGSYEQYF.

This clone came up once. The chain recombines TRBV5-1 with TRBJ2-5, with 7 bases that match TRBD1. The length of the CDR3 is 16 residues. Germline-derived CDR1 and CDR2 are SGHRS and YFSETQ. The V and J ends lost 0 bases and 5 bases, in that order; junction bases with no gene match: 10. CDR3 amino acids: CASSLVGRQGSETQYF. The CDR3, as DNA: TGCGCCAGCAGCTTGGTTGGGAGACAGGGATCGGAGACCCAGTACTTC.

As regards this clone: The identical CDR3 is also encoded by other nucleotide sequences in the sample. The chain has TRBV10-2 and TRBJ1-6; 7 nucleotides align to TRBD1. Trimming removed 7 bases from V and 0 bases from J; junction bases left unmatched: 6. The CDR3 runs 16 residues. CDR1 and CDR2 (germline): WSHSY, SAAADI. DNA for the CDR3: TGCGCCAGCATGGGACAGCTAAGCTCCTATAATTCACCCCTCCACTTT. Translated: CASMGQLSSYNSPLHF.

The rearrangement uses TRBV10-3 and TRBJ1-2, with 7 nucleotides matching TRBD1. This CDR3 spans 15 amino acids. Germline CDR1 is ENHRY and CDR2 is SYGVKD. Unmatched junction bases numbered 14, after V lost 8 bases and J lost 5 bases. The CDR3 coding sequence is TGTGCCATCTGGGGATTGGAGGGACAGAGTTATGGCTACACCTTC. Amino acids: CAIWGLEGQSYGYTF.

The chain employs TRBV7-9 and TRBJ2-7; 7 bases agree with TRBD1. CDR1 and CDR2 (germline): SEHNR, FQNEAQ (reference sequence). The CDR3 extends over 16 amino acids. After removal of 2 bases from V and 5 bases from J, the junction contained 12 bases not matched to a gene. The CDR3 region is CASSLPPATGNHEQYF. CDR3 DNA: TGTGCCAGCAGCTTACCCCCGGCGACAGGGAACCACGAGCAGTACTTC.

V usage is TRBV4-1 and J usage is TRBJ2-3, with 14 bases lining up with TRBD2. Germline CDR1 MGHRA, CDR2 YSYEKL. The trim removed 0 bases at V and 6 bases at J, leaving 11 bases unmatched. The CDR3 is 19 residues long. CDR3 DNA: TGCGCCAGCAGCCAAGACTTCCTGACTAGCGGGGGGGCCGTGGATACGCAGTATTTT. Translated, it gives CASSQDFLTSGGAVDTQYF.

V is TRBV27 and J is TRBJ1-2, with unresolved D. CDR1 MNHEY and CDR2 SMNVEV come from the germline V gene (reference sequence). The V gene lost 6 bases and the J gene lost 2 bases, with 13 bases spanning the gap. This CDR3 is 14 amino acids long. The CDR3 region has the DNA TGTGCCAGCAGAGGGTGGACGGGAAACTATGGCTACACCTTC. Translation: CASRGWTGNYGYTF.

This clone was seen only a few times. V gene TRBV5-4 combines with J gene TRBJ1-1; D is perhaps TRBD1 (5 bases). V was shortened by 5 bases and J by 8 bases, with 13 bases between the two germline ends. CDR3 length: 12 residues. Germline V gives CDR1 SGHNT, CDR2 YYREEE (reference sequence). The DNA of the CDR3 is TGTGCCAGCAGTTGGCCCGACAGAGAAGCTTTCTTT. Translating it yields CASSWPDREAFF.

This chain connects TRBV19 to TRBJ1-5, with D tentatively TRBD1 (6 bases). In germline, CDR1 is LNHDA, CDR2 SQIVND (reference sequence). This CDR3 is built from 14 residues. V lost 5 bases to trimming and J lost 5 bases, with 13 bases between them. The chain's CDR3 is CASSVQGLYQPQHF. DNA for the CDR3: TGTGCCAGTAGTGTACAGGGTTTGTATCAGCCCCAGCATTTT. The whole variable domain, remainder taken from reference TRBV19 and TRBJ1-5, is DGGITQSPKYLFRKEGQNVTLSCEQNLNHDAMYWYRQDPGQGLRLIYYSQIVNDFQKGDIAEGYSVSREKKESFPLTVTSAQKNPTAFYLCASSVQGLYQPQHFGDGTRLSIL.

The chain recombines TRBV4-1 with TRBJ2-2; possible D gene TRBD2, 5 bases. Germline V gene data show CDR1 as MGHRA and CDR2 as YSYEKL. V was trimmed by 2 bases and J by 0 bases, leaving 13 bases between them. This CDR3 contains 17 residues. In DNA form, the CDR3 reads TGCGCCAGCAGCCAACCGCCCGGGCGGGCGAACACCGGGGAGCTGTTTTTT. Amino acids: CASSQPPGRANTGELFF.

This clone was recorded once. V is TRBV5-6 and J is TRBJ2-3; D is ambiguous. The CDR3 consists of 14 residues. In germline, CDR1 is SGHDT, CDR2 YYEEEE. The V gene lost 3 bases and the J gene lost 5 bases, with 13 bases spanning the gap. CDR3 residues: CASSSWATKDTQYF. The CDR3 DNA sequence: TGTGCCAGCAGCTCGTGGGCCACCAAAGATACGCAGTATTTT.

J is TRBJ1-5 and V is TRBV27; D is possibly TRBD1 (6 bases). CDR1 and CDR2 from the germline V gene are MNHEY and SMNVEV (reference sequence). The V end lost 3 bases, the J end lost 5 bases, and 11 bases lay between the germline ends. This CDR3 region has 14 residues. The CDR3 nucleotides are TGTGCCAGCAGTTTTAAGGCAGGGGATCAGCCCCAGCATTTT. Its translation: CASSFKAGDQPQHF.

This chain links TRBV10-3 with TRBJ2-5, with 7 bases that match TRBD2. V shed 9 bases and J 3 bases; nucleotides not matched to a gene: 7. This CDR3 comprises 13 residues. Per germline, CDR1 ENHRY and CDR2 SYGVKD. The chain's CDR3 is CAIARAGEETQYF. The CDR3 DNA sequence: TGTGCCATTGCCAGGGCGGGGGAAGAGACCCAGTACTTC.

V usage is TRBV5-4 and J usage is TRBJ1-2; TRBD1 agrees at 7 bases. The CDR3 has 15 amino acids. Germline V gene sequence: CDR1 SGHNT, CDR2 YYREEE (reference sequence). The J segment lost 3 bases and the V segment lost 0 bases, leaving 5 bases of the junction unmatched. For the CDR3, the DNA is TGTGCCAGCAGCTTGGTGGGACAGAGATACTATGGCTACACCTTC. Translated, it gives CASSLVGQRYYGYTF.

The chain links TRBV27 to TRBJ2-2, with D uncertain. V was clipped by 3 bases and J by 7 bases, with 6 bases between them. The CDR3 sequence is 12 residues long. CDR1 and CDR2 (germline): MNHEY, SMNVEV (reference sequence). The CDR3 is CASSFRVGELFF. The CDR3 bases are TGTGCCAGCAGTTTTCGGGTCGGGGAGCTGTTTTTT.